The next 19 T cell receptor beta chains were all read from a single sample in a study of human T cells and chemical hapten exposure. TCRdb reprocessed the RACE reads with MiXCR, giving one entry per CDR3 protein. The sample consists of 80,000 to 100,000 distinct CDR3 sequences, around 12% of them appearing once. The time point: patch test 1, 2 weeks after DPC sensitization. The treatment here: therapeutic diphenylcyclopropenone sensitization with weekly scalp DPC. Sequencing was performed on whole blood, taken in connection with sensitization to the hapten diphenylcyclopropenone (DPC). Every receptor here comes from a woman aged 35 to 49 with alopecia areata. Some clones in this sample may be carry-over from other donors' samples.

This clonotype has a handful of counts. The chain recombines TRBV28 with TRBJ2-7, with D maybe TRBD1 (6 bases). V lost 2 bases and J lost 4, with 12 bases in between. The germline gives CDR1 MDHEN, CDR2 SYDVKM. The length of the CDR3 is 14 residues. The chain's CDR3 is CASSLGGQLYEQYF. In nucleotides, the CDR3 is TGTGCCAGCAGTTTAGGCGGACAGTTATACGAGCAGTACTTC.

In the case of this clonotype: A read error is possible here, since a much larger clone lies one base away. J is TRBJ2-5 and V is TRBV2; D possibly corresponds to TRBD2 (6 bases). The CDR3 is 12 residues long. CDR1 is SNHLY and CDR2 is FYNNEI in the germline V gene. CDR3 in DNA: TGTGCCAGCAGCAGACTAGAAGAGACCCAGAACTTC. Translation: CASSRLEETQNF.

This clonotype was recorded once. V usage is TRBV18 and J usage is TRBJ1-1; maybe TRBD1 (5 bases). Germline V gives CDR1 KGHSH, CDR2 LQKENI. V lost 6 bases and J 4 bases, leaving 21 bases between the germline ends. The CDR3 loop spans 16 amino acids. The CDR3 spells CASSVLLDSRITEAFF. The CDR3 bases are TGTGCCAGCTCGGTGCTACTTGACAGCAGAATCACTGAAGCTTTCTTT.

This clonotype was found a few times. This sequence joins TRBV2 and TRBJ1-5; no reliable D call. Trimming removed 7 bases at V and 0 bases at J, with 7 bases between. Germline-derived CDR1 and CDR2 are SNHLY and FYNNEI. This CDR3 region has 13 residues. CDR3 loop: CASKANSNQPQHF. The CDR3 coding sequence is TGTGCCAGCAAGGCTAATAGCAATCAGCCCCAGCATTTT. Combining the CDR3 with reference TRBV2 and TRBJ1-5 gives the whole variable domain EPEVTQTPSHQVTQMGQEVILRCVPISNHLYFYWYRQILGQKVEFLVSFYNNEISEKSEIFDDQFSVERPDGSNFTLKIRSTKLEDSAMYFCASKANSNQPQHFGDGTRLSIL.

This sequence joins TRBV27 and TRBJ2-5; D unresolved. V was cut by 3 bases and J by 4 bases, with 12 bases left in between. Germline V lookup: CDR1 MNHEY, CDR2 SMNVEV (reference sequence). The CDR3 is 14 residues long. DNA for the CDR3: TGTGCCAGCAGTTTTAGGAAGGGAAGAGAGACCCAGTACTTC. Translation gives CASSFRKGRETQYF.

The chain joins TRBV11-2 to TRBJ2-7, with D perhaps matching TRBD2 (5 bases). V lost 8 bases to trimming and J lost 7 bases, with 12 bases between them. The CDR3 length is 11 residues. Germline CDR1 reads SGHAT; CDR2 reads FQNNGV. The CDR3 DNA reads TGTGCCAGCGGAAACAGAGGGGAGCAGTACTTC. It codes for CASGNRGEQYF.

This clonotype was seen many times. The genes are TRBV30 and TRBJ2-5; D perhaps matches TRBD2 (5 bases). Germline CDR1 is GTSNPN and CDR2 is SVGIG (reference sequence). The CDR3 contains 13 residues. Trimming pared 1 base from V and 4 bases from J, leaving 10 bases between. DNA for the CDR3: TGTGCCTGGAGTGCCCAAGAGGGAGAGACCCAGTACTTC. This codes for CAWSAQEGETQYF.

The chain carries TRBV6-2 or TRBV6-3 and TRBJ2-1; a possible D gene is TRBD1 (7 bases). Deletions cut 4 bases from V and 9 bases from J, with 16 bases between. Germline lookup yields CDR1 MNHEY and CDR2 SVGEGT. The CDR3 has 14 residues. The CDR3: CASSLLQGGGEQFF. CDR3 in DNA: TGTGCCAGCAGTTTGCTTCAGGGGGGAGGTGAGCAGTTCTTC.

This chain joins TRBV28 and TRBJ2-7; 7 bases map to TRBD1. V gave up 5 bases and J gave up 2 bases; unmatched junction bases: 9. This CDR3 has 15 residues. CDR1 is MDHEN, CDR2 SYDVKM, per germline. CDR3: CASSTALRGTYEQYF. DNA for the CDR3: TGTGCCAGCAGTACCGCCCTCAGGGGGACCTACGAGCAGTACTTC.

V usage is TRBV6-2 or TRBV6-3 and J usage is TRBJ1-1; D is unclear. CDR1 MNHEY and CDR2 SVGEGT come from the germline V gene. This CDR3 region has 14 residues. V dropped 2 bases and J dropped 1 base, with 8 bases sitting between them. CDR3 residues: CASSYPASNTEAFF. The CDR3 nucleotides read TGTGCCAGCAGTTACCCCGCCTCGAACACTGAAGCTTTCTTT.

The rearrangement joins TRBV20-1 to TRBJ2-7, with unresolved D. The CDR3 is 12 residues long. CDR1 DFQATT and CDR2 SNEGSKA come from the germline V gene (reference sequence). V lost 2 bases, J lost 9 bases, and 14 bases lay in between. CDR3 protein: CSARIQTSWQYF. For the CDR3, the DNA is TGCAGTGCTAGAATACAGACATCTTGGCAGTACTTC.

The rearrangement joins TRBV29-1 to TRBJ2-3; D gene uncertain. CDR1 and CDR2 (germline): SQVTM, ANQGSEA. CDR3 length equals 14 residues. Trimming removed 0 bases from V and 6 bases from J, with 13 bases in between. CDR3 amino acids: CSVEEAVTSDTQYF. As DNA, the CDR3 is TGCAGCGTTGAAGAGGCAGTGACGTCCGATACGCAGTATTTT.

This clonotype was counted at least ten times. This chain connects TRBV5-1 to TRBJ2-3; weak D call: TRBD2 (5 bases). The CDR3 spans 14 residues. CDR1 SGHRS and CDR2 YFSETQ come from the germline V gene. Trimming pared 6 bases from V and 2 bases from J, leaving 13 bases between. This CDR3 reads CASKVGSPTDTQYF. As DNA, the CDR3 is TGCGCCAGCAAGGTGGGGAGCCCCACAGATACGCAGTATTTT.

Ten or more counts support this clonotype. The chain links TRBV12-3 or TRBV12-4 to TRBJ2-3, with TRBD2 identical over 7 bases. V dropped 7 bases and J dropped 0; count of bases not matched to a gene: 13. The CDR3 has 17 amino acids. CDR3 sequence (DNA): TGTGCCAGCACCTCCAAGGGGACTACCTTGAGCACAGATACGCAGTATTTT. Its protein product is CASTSKGTTLSTDTQYF.

This clonotype appeared many times. This rearrangement joins TRBV7-9 to TRBJ1-3, with D perhaps matching TRBD1 (6 bases). The V end lost 4 bases, the J end lost 0 bases, and 13 bases lay between the germline ends. CDR3 length: 16 residues. Looked up from germline, CDR1 is SEHNR and CDR2 is FQNEAQ (reference sequence). The CDR3 protein is CASSSRGGSSGNTIYF. CDR3 coding DNA: TGTGCCAGCAGCTCTAGAGGGGGGAGCTCTGGAAACACCATATATTTT.

The V call is TRBV20-1, the J call TRBJ2-7; the match to TRBD2 covers 9 bases. The V gene's germline CDR1 is DFQATT and CDR2 SNEGSKA (reference sequence). The CDR3 contains 16 residues. Trimming removed 3 bases from V and 2 bases from J; junction bases left unmatched: 11. The chain's CDR3 is CSARDLSGRETYEQYF. The CDR3 DNA reads as TGCAGTGCTAGGGATCTTAGCGGGAGAGAGACCTACGAGCAGTACTTC.

This clonotype was detected many times. The V call is TRBV6-2 or TRBV6-3, the J call TRBJ2-4, with D maybe TRBD2 (6 bases). This CDR3 has 18 residues. Per germline, CDR1 MNHEY and CDR2 SVGEGT. Trimming left V 2 bases short and J 0 bases short, with 17 bases between. The CDR3 loop is CASSYLSDGRLAKNIQYF. CDR3 DNA sequence: TGTGCCAGCAGTTACCTATCCGACGGGAGACTAGCCAAAAACATTCAGTACTTC.

The table lists this clonotype with a few counts. The CDR3 nucleotides are TGTGCCAGCTCACCACCCTCGATAGGCACTGAAGCTTTCTTT. Encoded protein: CASSPPSIGTEAFF. The chain combines TRBV18 with TRBJ1-1; D call uncertain. This CDR3 contains 14 residues. The V gene's germline CDR1 is KGHSH and CDR2 LQKENI. V shed 0 bases and J shed 4 bases, with 9 bases lying between them.

This clonotype showed up many times. J is TRBJ2-7 and V is TRBV7-9; unclear D gene. CDR3 size: 12 residues. The V gene's germline CDR1 is SEHNR and CDR2 FQNEAQ (reference sequence). Trimming left V 3 bases short and J 1 base short, with 4 bases between. The CDR3 loop is CASSFGSYEQYF. In DNA, the CDR3 is TGTGCCAGCAGCTTTGGGTCCTACGAGCAGTACTTC.